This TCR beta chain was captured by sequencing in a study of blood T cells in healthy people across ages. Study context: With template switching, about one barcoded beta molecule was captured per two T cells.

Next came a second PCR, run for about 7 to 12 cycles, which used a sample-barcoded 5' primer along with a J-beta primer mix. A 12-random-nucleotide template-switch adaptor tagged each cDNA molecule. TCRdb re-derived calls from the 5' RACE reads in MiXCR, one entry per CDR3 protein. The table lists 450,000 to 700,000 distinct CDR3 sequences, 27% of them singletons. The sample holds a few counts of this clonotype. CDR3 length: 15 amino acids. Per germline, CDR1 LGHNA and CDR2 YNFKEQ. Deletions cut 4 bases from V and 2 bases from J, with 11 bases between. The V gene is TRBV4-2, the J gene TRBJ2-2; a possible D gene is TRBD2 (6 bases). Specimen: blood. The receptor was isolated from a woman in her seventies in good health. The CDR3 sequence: CASSRGTVNTGELFF. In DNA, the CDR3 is TGTGCCAGCAGCCGCGGGACGGTAAACACCGGGGAGCTGTTTTTT.